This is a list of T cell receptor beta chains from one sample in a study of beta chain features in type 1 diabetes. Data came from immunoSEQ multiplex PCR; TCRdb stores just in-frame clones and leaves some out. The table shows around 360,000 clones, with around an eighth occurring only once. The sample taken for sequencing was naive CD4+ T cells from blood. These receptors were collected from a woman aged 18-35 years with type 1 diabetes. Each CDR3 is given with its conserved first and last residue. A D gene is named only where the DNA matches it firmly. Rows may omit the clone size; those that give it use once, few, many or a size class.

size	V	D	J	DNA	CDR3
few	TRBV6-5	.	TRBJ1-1	TGTGCCAGCAGTCCCCGTAAGGGGCAGACAACTGAAGCTTTCTTT	CASSPRKGQTTEAFF
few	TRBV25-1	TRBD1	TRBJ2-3	TGTGCCAGCACCCCGGCAGGGGGCCAAGATACGCAGTATTTT	CASTPAGGQDTQYF
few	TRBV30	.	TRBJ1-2	TGTGCCTGGGCCTACAGGGATGGCTACACCTTC	CAWAYRDGYTF
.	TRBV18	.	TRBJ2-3	TGTGCCAGCTCATCCCCGGCAGATACGCAGTATTTT	CASSSPADTQYF
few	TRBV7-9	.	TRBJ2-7	TGTGCCAGCAGCTTAGATCTCCCCCAGAACGAGCAGTACTTC	CASSLDLPQNEQYF
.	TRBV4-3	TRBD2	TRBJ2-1	TGCGCCAGCAGCCAGGTTAGCGGGGGGGCATCCTACAATGAGCAGTTCTTC	CASSQVSGGASYNEQFF
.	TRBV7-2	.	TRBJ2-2	TGTGCCAGCAGCTTACAAGCTACTCTCACCGGGGAGCTGTTTTTT	CASSLQATLTGELFF
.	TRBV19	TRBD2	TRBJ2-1	TGTGCCAGCTCAATTCTAGCCGGGCTAGCGGCATTCAATGAGCAGTTCTTC	CASSILAGLAAFNEQFF
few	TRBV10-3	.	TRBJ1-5	TGTGCCATTGGACAGCCCAATCAGCCCCAGCATTTT	CAIGQPNQPQHF
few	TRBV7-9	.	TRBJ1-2	TGTGCCAGCAGCACCGGGGGTGGCTACACCTTC	CASSTGGGYTF
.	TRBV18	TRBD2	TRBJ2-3	TGTGCCAGCTCACCACTAGCGGGGGATGCAGATACGCAGTATTTT	CASSPLAGDADTQYF
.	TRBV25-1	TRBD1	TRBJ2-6	TGTGCCAGCAGTGAGGACAGGTCCCCCGGGGCCAACGTCCTGACTTTC	CASSEDRSPGANVLTF
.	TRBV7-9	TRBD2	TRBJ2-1	TGTGCCAGCAGCCTCCTAGCGGGGGGGCCTCTTGAGCAGTTCTTC	CASSLLAGGPLEQFF
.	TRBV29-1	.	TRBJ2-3	TGCAGCGTTCCCAGCGGAAGCACAGATACGCAGTATTTT	CSVPSGSTDTQYF
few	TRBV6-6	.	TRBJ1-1	TGTGCCAGCAGTTACCCGACGGAGATGAACACTGAAGCTTTCTTT	CASSYPTEMNTEAFF
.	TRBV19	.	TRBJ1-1	TGTGCCAGTAGTAAGACGGAGCTGAACAACCCTGAAGCTTTCTTT	CASSKTELNNPEAFF
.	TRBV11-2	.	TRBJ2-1	TGTGCCAGCGAAGAAACCGGGAGCCGCCATGAGCAGTTCTTC	CASEETGSRHEQFF
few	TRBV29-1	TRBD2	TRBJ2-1	TGCAGCGTTAAGAGAACTAGCGGAGGGGCCTACAATGAGCAGTTCTTC	CSVKRTSGGAYNEQFF
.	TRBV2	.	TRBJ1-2	TGTGCCAGCAGCCCGATTAGGACAGCCTTCTATGGCTACACCTTC	CASSPIRTAFYGYTF
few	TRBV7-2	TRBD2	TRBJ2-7	TGTGCCAGCAGCCCCCTAGCGGGGGTGGCCTACGAGCAGTACTTC	CASSPLAGVAYEQYF
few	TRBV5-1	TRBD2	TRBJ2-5	TGCGCCAGCAGCCCCCGGACTAGCGGGGGGGGAGAGACCCAGTACTTC	CASSPRTSGGGETQYF
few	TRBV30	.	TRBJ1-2	TGTGCCTGGAGGTGGCAGGATAACTATGGCTACACCTTC	CAWRWQDNYGYTF
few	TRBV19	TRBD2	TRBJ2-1	TGTGCCAGTAGTATTGGTGCGGGGGGGCTTAAGTATGAGCAGTTCTTC	CASSIGAGGLKYEQFF
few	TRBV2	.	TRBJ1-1	TGTGCCAGCATGCGGGGAAACGCCTTCTCTACTGAAGCTTTCTTT	CASMRGNAFSTEAFF
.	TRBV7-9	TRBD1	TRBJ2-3	TGTGCCAGCAGCATCGGACAGGGGAGGGATACGCAGTATTTT	CASSIGQGRDTQYF
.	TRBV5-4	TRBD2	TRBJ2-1	TGTGCCAGCAGCGAACCCGGGACTACCACCTACAATGAGCAGTTCTTC	CASSEPGTTTYNEQFF
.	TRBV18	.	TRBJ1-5	TGTGCCAGCTCACCAACAGGGAACCAGCCCCAGCATTTT	CASSPTGNQPQHF
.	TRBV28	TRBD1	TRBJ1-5	TGTGCCAGCAGGCAGGGGGCACGGCAGCCCCAGCATTTT	CASRQGARQPQHF
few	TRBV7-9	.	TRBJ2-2	TGTGCCAGCAGTACACAGGGTGGCGGGGAGCTGTTTTTT	CASSTQGGGELFF
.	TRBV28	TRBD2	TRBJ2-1	TGTGCCAGCACCACCCCCCCGACTAGCGGGAGCAGAACTGAGCAGTTCTTC	CASTTPPTSGSRTEQFF
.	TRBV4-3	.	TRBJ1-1	TGCGCCAGCAGCCAACAGGGGATGGTGCACACTGAAGCTTTCTTT	CASSQQGMVHTEAFF
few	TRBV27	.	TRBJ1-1	TGTGCCAGCAGTCTGACGGACAGGAACACTGAAGCTTTCTTT	CASSLTDRNTEAFF
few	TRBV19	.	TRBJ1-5	TGTGCCAGTAGTATAGTGGAGAGCAATCAGCCCCAGCATTTT	CASSIVESNQPQHF
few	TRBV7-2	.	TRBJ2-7	TGTGCCAGCAGCCCGGGATACTCCTACGAGCAGTACTTC	CASSPGYSYEQYF
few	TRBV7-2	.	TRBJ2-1	TGTGCCAGCAGTCCGATGGAGGGCTATGAGCAGTTCTTC	CASSPMEGYEQFF
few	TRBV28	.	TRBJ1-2	TGTGCCAGCAGTGTCCGTAGCTATGGCTACACCTTC	CASSVRSYGYTF
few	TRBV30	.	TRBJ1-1	TGTGCCTGGACCAGCGGGGGCCCAGGTTTCACTGAAGCTTTCTTT	CAWTSGGPGFTEAFF
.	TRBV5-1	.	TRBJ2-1	TGCGCCAGCAGCTTCAAGGGGGGGAATGAGCAGTTCTTC	CASSFKGGNEQFF
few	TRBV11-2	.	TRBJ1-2	TGTGCCAGCAGCCTAGCGGGGGGCTATGGCTACACCTTC	CASSLAGGYGYTF
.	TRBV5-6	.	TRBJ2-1	TGTGCCAGCAGCTTGGACTCCGAGCAGTTCTTC	CASSLDSEQFF
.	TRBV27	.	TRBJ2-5	TGTGCCAGCAGCCCGCGACAGGTCGGTAGGGAGACCCAGTACTTC	CASSPRQVGRETQYF
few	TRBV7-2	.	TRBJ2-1	TGTGCCAGCAGCCGCCGGGGGGCGGGAGTCGGAAATGAGCAGTTCTTC	CASSRRGAGVGNEQFF